The rows below give T cell receptor beta chains drawn from one sample of a study of PD-1 blockade in classical Hodgkin lymphoma. Assay used: immunoSEQ multiplex PCR; TCRdb lists only in-frame clones, some missing. Here the sample spans about 28,000 clones, around four fifths being singletons. Sequenced material: peripheral blood mononuclear cells (PBMCs), taken before the second cycle of nivolumab. Receptors were obtained from a human donor with classical Hodgkin lymphoma. Both conserved end residues are trimmed from each CDR3.

v_gene	j_gene	CDR3aa
TRBV5-1	TRBJ1-4	ASSLDRLNEKLF
TRBV2	TRBJ2-5	ASSLAGTRETQY
TRBV29-1	TRBJ1-1	SFQENTEAF
TRBV2	TRBJ2-3	ASSEAGAESTDTQY
TRBV28	TRBJ1-1	ASSLGNTEAF
TRBV10-3	TRBJ1-4	AISESDSVNEKLF
TRBV7-2	TRBJ2-3	ASAPGLAITDTQY
TRBV11-3	TRBJ2-1	ASSLDSASGVSAYNEQF
TRBV5-4	TRBJ1-1	ASSLGRTMNTEAF
TRBV7-9	TRBJ1-1	ASSAGTTEAF
TRBV5-6	TRBJ1-2	AGSSDTNYGYT
TRBV5-1	TRBJ1-4	ASSPGTDATNEKLF
TRBV6-1	TRBJ1-5	ASSESLGPRQPQH
TRBV4-2	TRBJ1-3	ASSQDPGPGGNTIY
TRBV28	TRBJ1-2	ASSLWRQGDYGYT
TRBV6-5	TRBJ1-5	ASSGQYSNQPQH
TRBV6-6	TRBJ1-3	ASSYNGNTIY
TRBV7-9	TRBJ2-7	ASSYRYSYEQY
TRBV6-6	TRBJ1-5	ASSYDGNQPQH
TRBV19	TRBJ1-6	ASSEQSRTGRGSPLH
TRBV21-1	TRBJ1-2	ASRLSLGEDSGYT
TRBV19	TRBJ1-5	ASSIGTGGQPQH
TRBV7-2	TRBJ2-1	ASSLELAGGRQF
TRBV11-3	TRBJ2-5	ASSFSGGTETQY
TRBV5-6	TRBJ1-2	ASSRIYGYT
TRBV10-3	TRBJ2-7	AISESSYEQY
TRBV11-3	TRBJ2-3	ASSLGVAGSTDTQY
TRBV6-1	TRBJ2-3	ASSVSGTTDTQY
TRBV2	TRBJ2-5	ASSGVSGAQETQY
TRBV9	TRBJ2-2	ASSPGTFTGELF
TRBV10-3	TRBJ2-5	AISDPSGTKETQY
TRBV9	TRBJ1-1	ASSVGHRGARTEAF
TRBV15	TRBJ1-1	ATSVPRQVPAEAF
TRBV11-3	TRBJ2-1	ASSSKRRSATSYNEQF
TRBV27	TRBJ1-2	ASSYLGGDNGYT
TRBV2	TRBJ1-4	ASSELGTGTNEKLF
TRBV4-3	TRBJ2-5	AAGARHQETQY
TRBV7-9	TRBJ2-1	ASSEQTGYNEQF
TRBV28	TRBJ1-6	ASSLRGSGAGVY
TRBV6-6	TRBJ1-5	ASSRVGDRVGQPQH
TRBV7-2	TRBJ1-6	ASSSLGRGSPLH
TRBV7-2	TRBJ2-3	ASTAPSRTDTQY
TRBV7-3	TRBJ2-3	ASSTGTDTQY
TRBV18	TRBJ2-5	ASSPSGGETQY
TRBV7-3	TRBJ1-2	ASSPGMGRGYT
TRBV7-9	TRBJ1-6	ASSLDRPGGNSPLH
TRBV6-6	TRBJ1-1	ASSYIGGTEAF
TRBV7-9	TRBJ1-4	ASSLMVRNEKLF
TRBV19	TRBJ2-7	ASSMRGSGEQY
TRBV7-9	TRBJ2-1	ASSFTLNEQF
TRBV29-1	TRBJ2-3	SARTWSSSTDTQY
TRBV2	TRBJ2-5	ASSRQGLSETQY
TRBV6-5	TRBJ2-5	ASSYWRGPQETQY
TRBV2	TRBJ1-5	ASSEDRAWQPQH